The sequence of this T cell receptor beta chain was determined in a study of immune cell composition in non-small cell lung cancer. At the level of the study: Tumours were mainly lung adenocarcinoma or squamous cell carcinoma.

This clone was recorded a few times. Its antigen remains unidentified. Findings and caveats of the study: Tumour-associated clones >0.5% occurred in 25% to 40% of adenocarcinomas, 75% of squamous. Tumour-reactive clones were not shown to match dominant in vivo tumour clones.

The method was immunoSEQ multiplex PCR; TCRdb's version includes in-frame clones alone and lacks a portion of them. The sample contains 3,000 to 3,500 clones, under 75% of which appear only once. CDR1 and CDR2 (germline): LNHDA, SQIVND (reference sequence). Deletions cut 3 bases from V and 4 bases from J, with 7 bases between. The length of the CDR3 is 13 residues. V usage is TRBV19 and J usage is TRBJ1-5; D not certain. This TCR was recovered from a human donor with non-small cell lung cancer. Sequencing was carried out using lung tumor tissue. CDR3 loop: CASSISGNQPQHF. CDR3 sequence (DNA): TGTGCCAGTAGTATTAGTGGTAATCAGCCCCAGCATTTT.